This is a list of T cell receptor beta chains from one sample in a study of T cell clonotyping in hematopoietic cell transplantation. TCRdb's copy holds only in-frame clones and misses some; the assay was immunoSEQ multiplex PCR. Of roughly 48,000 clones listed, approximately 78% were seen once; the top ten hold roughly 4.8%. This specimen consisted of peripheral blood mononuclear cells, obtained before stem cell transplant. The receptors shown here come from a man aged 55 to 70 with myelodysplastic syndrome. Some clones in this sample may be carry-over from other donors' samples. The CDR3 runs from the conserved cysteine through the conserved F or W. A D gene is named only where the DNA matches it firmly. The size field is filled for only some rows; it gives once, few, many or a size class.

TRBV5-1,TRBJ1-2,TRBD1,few,CASSLEGTGANYGYTF,TGCGCCAGCAGCTTGGAAGGGACAGGAGCTAACTATGGCTACACCTTC
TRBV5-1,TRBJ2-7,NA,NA,CASKVASEQYF,TGCGCCAGCAAGGTCGCGAGCGAGCAGTACTTC
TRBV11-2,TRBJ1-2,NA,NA,CASSLAHSYGYTF,TGTGCCAGCAGCTTAGCACACAGCTATGGCTACACCTTC
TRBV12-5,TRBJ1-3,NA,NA,CASGRGEGSAGNTIYF,TGTGCTAGTGGTCGTGGGGAGGGCTCTGCTGGAAACACCATATATTTT
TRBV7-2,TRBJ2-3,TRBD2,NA,CASSFRGGGSTDTQYF,TGTGCCAGCAGCTTTCGCGGCGGGGGTTCCACAGATACGCAGTATTTT
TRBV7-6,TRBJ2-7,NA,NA,CASSLGAGSPSYEQYF,TGTGCCAGCAGCTTAGGGGCCGGGTCCCCCTCCTACGAGCAGTACTTC
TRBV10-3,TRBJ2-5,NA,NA,CARYREETQYF,TGTGCCAGATACAGGGAAGAGACCCAGTACTTC
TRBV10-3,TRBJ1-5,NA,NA,CAISSQGGFNQPQHF,TGTGCCATCAGCTCTCAGGGTGGGTTCAATCAGCCCCAGCATTTT
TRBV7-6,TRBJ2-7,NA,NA,CASSRGKSYEQYF,TGTGCCAGCAGCCGGGGGAAATCCTACGAGCAGTACTTC
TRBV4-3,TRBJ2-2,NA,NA,CASSQEGDPFWTGELFF,TGCGCCAGCAGCCAAGAGGGGGATCCCTTTTGGACCGGGGAGCTGTTTTTT
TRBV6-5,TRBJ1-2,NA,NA,CASSYSGTTVGGYTF,TGTGCCAGCAGTTACTCAGGGACAACCGTCGGAGGCTACACCTTC
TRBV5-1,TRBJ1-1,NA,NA,CASSLGGRDTEAFF,TGCGCCAGCAGCTTGGGCGGTAGGGACACTGAAGCTTTCTTT
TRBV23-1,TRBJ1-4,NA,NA,CASSQNFGFTRGNYPGVTNEKLFF,TGCGCCAGCAGTCAAAATTTTGGTTTTACTAGGGGTAATTACCCTGGGGTGACTAATGAAAAACTGTTTTTT
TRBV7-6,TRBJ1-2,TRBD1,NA,CASSSAGGYYGYTF,TGTGCCAGCAGCTCCGCAGGGGGCTACTATGGCTACACCTTC
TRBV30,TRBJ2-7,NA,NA,CAWSDGVAGLIGVYEQYF,TGTGCCTGGAGTGACGGAGTAGCAGGCCTCATAGGTGTTTACGAGCAGTACTTC
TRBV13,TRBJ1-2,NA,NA,CASSLEQGRLGYGYTF,TGTGCCAGCAGCTTAGAGCAGGGCCGACTGGGCTATGGCTACACCTTC
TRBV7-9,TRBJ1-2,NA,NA,CASSLGVSYGYTF,TGTGCCAGCAGCTTGGGGGTTTCCTATGGCTACACCTTC
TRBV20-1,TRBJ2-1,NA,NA,CSAQQSEQFF,TGCAGTGCGCAACAGAGTGAGCAGTTCTTC
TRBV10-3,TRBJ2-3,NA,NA,CAISERSWGTTDTQYF,TGTGCCATCAGTGAGAGGTCCTGGGGGACCACAGATACGCAGTATTTT
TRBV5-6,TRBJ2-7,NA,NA,CASSSYGAGTYEQYF,TGTGCCAGCAGCTCCTACGGGGCGGGAACCTACGAGCAGTACTTC
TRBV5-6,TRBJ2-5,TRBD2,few,CASSPPGLAGVSQYF,TGTGCCAGCAGCCCGCCGGGACTAGCGGGGGTCTCCCAGTACTTC
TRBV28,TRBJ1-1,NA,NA,CASSFGGSGHKNTEAFF,TGTGCCAGCAGTTTCGGAGGGTCGGGACACAAGAACACTGAAGCTTTCTTT
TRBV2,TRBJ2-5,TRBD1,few,CASSLDRRETQYF,TGTGCCAGCAGCCTGGACAGGCGGGAGACCCAGTACTTC
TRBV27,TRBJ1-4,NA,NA,CASRREMGEKLFF,TGTGCCAGCAGGAGGGAAATGGGTGAAAAACTGTTTTTT
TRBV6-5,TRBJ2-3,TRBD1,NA,CASSYGQASDTQYF,TGTGCCAGCAGCTACGGACAGGCATCAGATACGCAGTATTTT
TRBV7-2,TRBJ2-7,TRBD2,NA,CASSFLAGGGEYEQYF,TGTGCCAGCAGCTTCCTAGCGGGGGGTGGAGAATACGAGCAGTACTTC
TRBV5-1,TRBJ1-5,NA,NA,CASSSQGYSNQPQHF,TGCGCCAGCAGCTCCCAGGGCTATAGCAATCAGCCCCAGCATTTT